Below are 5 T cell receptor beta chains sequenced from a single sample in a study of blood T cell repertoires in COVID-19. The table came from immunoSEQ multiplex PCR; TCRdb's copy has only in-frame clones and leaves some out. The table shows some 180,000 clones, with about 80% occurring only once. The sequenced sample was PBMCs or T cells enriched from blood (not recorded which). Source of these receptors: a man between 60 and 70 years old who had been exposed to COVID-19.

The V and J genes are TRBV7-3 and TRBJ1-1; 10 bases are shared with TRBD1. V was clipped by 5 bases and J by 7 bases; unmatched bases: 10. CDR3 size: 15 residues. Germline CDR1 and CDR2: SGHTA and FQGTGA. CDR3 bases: TGTGCCAGCAGCGCCTCCGGGACAGGGGAGGGTGAAGCTTTCTTT. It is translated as CASSASGTGEGEAFF.

CDR3 in amino acids: CASSLDSLYEQYF. The CDR3 DNA reads as TGTGCCAGCAGCTTAGATAGTCTCTACGAGCAGTACTTC. This chain links TRBV11-3 with TRBJ2-7; D not certain. Looked up from germline, CDR1 is SGHNT and CDR2 is YENEEA. This CDR3 is built from 13 residues. V lost 0 bases, J lost 3 bases, and 6 bases lay in between.

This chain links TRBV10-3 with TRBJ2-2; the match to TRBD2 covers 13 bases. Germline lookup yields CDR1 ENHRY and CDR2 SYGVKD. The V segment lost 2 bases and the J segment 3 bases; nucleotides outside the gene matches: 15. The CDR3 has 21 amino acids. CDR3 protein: CAISEAQLPLAGGPHTGELFF. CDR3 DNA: TGTGCCATCAGTGAGGCCCAACTGCCACTAGCGGGAGGGCCTCACACCGGGGAGCTGTTTTTT.

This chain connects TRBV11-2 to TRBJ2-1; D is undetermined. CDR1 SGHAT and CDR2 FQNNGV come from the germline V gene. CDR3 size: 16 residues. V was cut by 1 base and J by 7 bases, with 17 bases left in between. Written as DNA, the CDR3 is TGTGCCAGCAGCTTAGGGGCGTCAGGATCCTGGAATGAGCAGTTCTTC. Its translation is CASSLGASGSWNEQFF.

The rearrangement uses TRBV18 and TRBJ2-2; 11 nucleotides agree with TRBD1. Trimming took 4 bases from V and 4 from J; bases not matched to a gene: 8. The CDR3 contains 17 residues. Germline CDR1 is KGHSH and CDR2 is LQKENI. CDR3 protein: CASSRSRDRGSTGELFF. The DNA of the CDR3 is TGTGCCAGCTCACGGTCCCGGGACAGGGGGAGCACCGGGGAGCTGTTTTTT.